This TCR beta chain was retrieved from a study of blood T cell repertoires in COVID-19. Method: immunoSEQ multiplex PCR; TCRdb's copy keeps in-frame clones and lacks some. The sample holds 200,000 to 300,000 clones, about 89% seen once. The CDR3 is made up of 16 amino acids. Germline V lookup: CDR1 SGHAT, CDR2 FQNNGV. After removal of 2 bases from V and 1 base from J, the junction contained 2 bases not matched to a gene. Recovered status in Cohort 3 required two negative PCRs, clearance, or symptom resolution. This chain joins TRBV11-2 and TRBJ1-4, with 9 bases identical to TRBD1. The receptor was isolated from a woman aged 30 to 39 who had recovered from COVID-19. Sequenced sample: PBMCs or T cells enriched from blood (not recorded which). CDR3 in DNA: TGTGCCAGCAGCTTATGGGGACAGGGAACTAATGAAAAACTGTTTTTT. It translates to CASSLWGQGTNEKLFF.